The 32 T cell receptor beta chains listed next were all sequenced from one sample in a study of control samples from healthy donors and cancer patients. The table came from immunoSEQ multiplex PCR; TCRdb's copy has only in-frame clones and leaves some out. The table records 95,000 to 100,000 clones, about 89% of them present only once. Sequencing was performed on blood. The receptors originated from a man aged 25 to 45 in good health.

This clone was detected a few times. The V call is TRBV7-2, the J call TRBJ1-6; the D gene is possibly TRBD1 (5 bases). The germline gives CDR1 SGHTA, CDR2 FQGNSA. CDR3 size: 15 residues. With 5 bases removed from V and 5 bases from J, the gap between germline ends came to 13 bases. The DNA of the CDR3 is TGTGCCAGCAGCCCCACAGGCCTAGATAATTCACCCCTCCACTTT. It yields the protein CASSPTGLDNSPLHF.

This chain joins TRBV4-3 and TRBJ2-7; 14 positions match TRBD2. CDR3 size: 18 residues. The germline V gene has CDR1 LGHNA and CDR2 YSLEER. Trimming at V came to 3 bases and at J to 3 bases, leaving 10 bases not matched to a gene. CDR3 sequence: CASSQGRWGLAGVYEQYF. As DNA, the CDR3 is TGCGCCAGCAGCCAGGGGAGGTGGGGACTAGCGGGAGTCTACGAGCAGTACTTC.

This clone was counted only a few times. The J gene is TRBJ1-6, the V gene TRBV4-1, with D tentatively TRBD1 (5 bases). Trimming pared 5 bases from V and 10 bases from J, leaving 21 bases between. The CDR3 has 16 amino acids. The V gene's germline CDR1 is MGHRA and CDR2 YSYEKL. CDR3 residues: CASSDLDRPPNSPLHF. The CDR3 bases are TGCGCCAGCAGCGACTTAGACAGACCACCTAACTCACCCCTCCACTTT.

V is TRBV19 and J is TRBJ2-7; possibly TRBD2 for D (6 bases). Germline V gene data show CDR1 as LNHDA and CDR2 as SQIVND (reference sequence). Trimming shortened V by 0 bases and J by 3 bases, and 9 bases separated the two germline ends. The CDR3 is 14 amino acids. The CDR3 reads CASSIEAGIYEQYF. CDR3 nucleotide sequence: TGTGCCAGTAGTATAGAGGCGGGGATCTACGAGCAGTACTTC. Complete variable domain (other parts from reference TRBV19 and TRBJ2-7): DGGITQSPKYLFRKEGQNVTLSCEQNLNHDAMYWYRQDPGQGLRLIYYSQIVNDFQKGDIAEGYSVSREKKESFPLTVTSAQKNPTAFYLCASSIEAGIYEQYFGPGTRLTVT.

This sequence joins TRBV12-3 or TRBV12-4 and TRBJ2-1; 7 bases match TRBD1. The CDR3 runs to 12 residues. V was clipped by 4 bases and J by 10 bases; unmatched bases: 4. This chain's CDR3 is CASSSTTGEQFF. CDR3 coding DNA: TGTGCCAGCAGTTCCACGACAGGGGAGCAGTTCTTC.

V and J are TRBV7-8 and TRBJ1-3; D is unclear. Trimming cost V 3 bases and J 4 bases, with 16 bases left between them. The CDR3 consists of 16 residues. Germline values: CDR1 SGHVS, CDR2 FQNEAQ. CDR3 amino acids: CASSLNNAGAGNTIYF. In nucleotides, the CDR3 is TGTGCCAGCAGCTTGAACAATGCGGGTGCCGGAAACACCATATATTTT. Looking up the rest from reference TRBV7-8 and TRBJ1-3 gives the full variable domain: GAGVSQSPRYKVAKRGQDVALRCDPISGHVSLFWYQQALGQGPEFLTYFQNEAQLDKSGLPSDRFFAERPEGSVSTLKIQRTQQEDSAVYLCASSLNNAGAGNTIYFGEGSWLTVV.

The rearrangement uses TRBV2 and TRBJ1-1; the match to TRBD1 covers 8 bases. The trim removed 5 bases at V and 7 bases at J, leaving 15 bases unmatched. This CDR3 has 16 amino acids. Germline V gives CDR1 SNHLY, CDR2 FYNNEI. CDR3 DNA: TGTGCCAGCAGTAATGACAGGGGCCGGACCCCCGGTGAAGCTTTCTTT. It specifies CASSNDRGRTPGEAFF. Using reference TRBV2 and TRBJ1-1 for the parts outside the CDR3, the full variable domain is EPEVTQTPSHQVTQMGQEVILRCVPISNHLYFYWYRQILGQKVEFLVSFYNNEISEKSEIFDDQFSVERPDGSNFTLKIRSTKLEDSAMYFCASSNDRGRTPGEAFFGQGTRLTVV.

This chain uses TRBV7-3 with TRBJ1-1, with D perhaps matching TRBD1 (5 bases). CDR3 size: 15 residues. CDR1 SGHTA and CDR2 FQGTGA come from the germline V gene. The V end was cut by 5 bases, the J end by 1 base, with 14 bases between. DNA for the CDR3: TGTGCCAGCAGCAGCTGGACATCTTCGAACACTGAAGCTTTCTTT. Translated, it gives CASSSWTSSNTEAFF.

The gene calls are TRBV7-9 and TRBJ2-7; TRBD1 might be the D (8 bases). The CDR3 extends over 12 amino acids. V gave up 4 bases and J gave up 12 bases, with 16 bases separating them. Per the germline V gene, CDR1 is SEHNR and CDR2 is FQNEAQ (reference sequence). The CDR3 is CASSSGQGGGYF. In nucleotides, the CDR3 is TGTGCCAGCAGCTCCGGACAGGGAGGGGGGTACTTC.

CDR3 DNA: TGTGCCAGCAGAGCCAAACAGACCGGGGAGCTGTTTTTT. Translating gives CASRAKQTGELFF. This chain joins TRBV2 and TRBJ2-2; no definite D call. Germline assignment: CDR1 SNHLY and CDR2 FYNNEI. Trimming pared 6 bases from V and 5 bases from J, leaving 10 bases between. This CDR3 has 13 amino acids. The full variable domain, with the rest looked up from reference TRBV2 and TRBJ2-2, is EPEVTQTPSHQVTQMGQEVILRCVPISNHLYFYWYRQILGQKVEFLVSFYNNEISEKSEIFDDQFSVERPDGSNFTLKIRSTKLEDSAMYFCASRAKQTGELFFGEGSRLTVL.

J is TRBJ1-6 and V is TRBV6-5, with 7 bases matching TRBD1. The J segment lost 9 bases and the V segment lost 2 bases, leaving 4 bases of the junction unmatched. The CDR3 is made up of 14 amino acids. Germline lookup yields CDR1 MNHEY and CDR2 SVGAGI. The CDR3: CASSYRDSGSPLHF. CDR3 DNA sequence: TGTGCCAGCAGTTACCGGGACAGTGGTTCACCCCTCCACTTT.

The chain couples TRBV19 to TRBJ2-3; 8 nucleotides line up with TRBD1. The CDR3 runs 14 residues. V was clipped by 1 base and J by 6 bases; unmatched bases: 3. Germline lookup yields CDR1 LNHDA and CDR2 SQIVND (reference sequence). The CDR3 bases are TGTGCCAGTAGTATAGGGACAGGGATGGATACGCAGTATTTT. The encoded protein is CASSIGTGMDTQYF.

The rearrangement links TRBV19 to TRBJ2-7, with TRBD1 matching 7 bases. Germline values: CDR1 LNHDA, CDR2 SQIVND (reference sequence). This CDR3 has 14 amino acids. V lost 5 bases, J lost 1 base, and 5 bases stayed unmatched. CDR3 nucleotides: TGTGCCAGTAGTCAAAGACAGGGTTCCTACGAGCAGTACTTC. It codes for CASSQRQGSYEQYF.

The rearrangement uses TRBV7-3 and TRBJ2-5; 7 positions agree with TRBD2. Trimming removed 3 bases from V and 4 bases from J; junction bases left unmatched: 2. Germline CDR1 and CDR2: SGHTA and FQGTGA. The CDR3 spans 13 residues. As DNA, the CDR3 is TGTGCCAGCAGCTTTAGGGAGGGAGAGACCCAGTACTTC. It encodes CASSFREGETQYF.

The rearrangement joins TRBV6-1 to TRBJ2-3; D gene ambiguous. This CDR3 spans 10 amino acids. CDR1 and CDR2 from the germline V gene are MNHNS and SASEGT. With 3 bases removed from V and 7 bases from J, the gap between germline ends came to 2 bases. The CDR3 nucleotides read TGTGCCAGCAGTGAGTATACGCAGTATTTT. It encodes CASSEYTQYF.

This chain links TRBV6-2 or TRBV6-3 with TRBJ2-1, with D perhaps matching TRBD1 or TRBD2 (5 bases each). The V gene's germline CDR1 is MNHEY and CDR2 SVGEGT. This CDR3 is 16 amino acids long. V dropped 0 bases and J dropped 8 bases, with 17 bases sitting between them. Here the CDR3 reads CASSYSLGVPGDEQFF. CDR3 bases: TGTGCCAGCAGTTACTCGTTGGGGGTTCCCGGTGATGAGCAGTTCTTC.

The chain combines TRBV9 with TRBJ2-2; 11 nucleotides line up with TRBD2. J was trimmed by 7 bases and V by 5 bases; bases with no gene match: 16. The CDR3 totals 18 residues. Germline V lookup: CDR1 SGDLS, CDR2 YYNGEE. The CDR3 region has the DNA TGTGCCAGCAGTCCCCGAGTTAGCGGGAGGGCCAGGAGCGGGGAGCTGTTTTTT. As protein: CASSPRVSGRARSGELFF.

The J gene is TRBJ1-1, the V gene TRBV10-3, with D maybe TRBD1 (6 bases). The CDR3 covers 12 residues. The germline V and J ends were trimmed by 4 bases and 8 bases, with 11 bases remaining between them. Germline lookup yields CDR1 ENHRY and CDR2 SYGVKD. CDR3: CAISGWGPEAFF. The CDR3 DNA sequence: TGTGCCATCAGTGGATGGGGGCCAGAAGCTTTCTTT.

The chain employs TRBV5-4 and TRBJ1-1, with TRBD1 identical over 8 bases. V trimming: 0 bases; J trimming: 2 bases; junction bases outside the gene matches: 9. The CDR3 consists of 17 residues. Germline V CDR1 and CDR2: SGHNT, YYREEE (reference sequence). The DNA of the CDR3 is TGTGCCAGCAGCTTGGTTCGGAGGACAGGGACTAACACTGAAGCTTTCTTT. This sequence encodes CASSLVRRTGTNTEAFF.

This clone was seen once. The rearrangement links TRBV3-1 (or the pseudogene TRBV3-2) to TRBJ1-2; no firm D call. The CDR3 has 15 amino acids. Trimming left V 1 base short and J 7 bases short, with 16 bases between. Germline loops: CDR1 LGHDT, CDR2 YNNKEL (reference sequence). The CDR3 reads CASSQGGTRSTGYTF. CDR3 bases: TGTGCCAGCAGCCAAGGAGGTACCCGGTCTACTGGCTACACCTTC.

V is TRBV6-5 and J is TRBJ1-2, with D uncertain. The CDR3 is 12 amino acids. CDR1 is MNHEY, CDR2 SVGAGI, per germline. V gave up 10 bases and J gave up 4 bases, with 13 bases separating them. The CDR3 DNA is TGTGCCACCCTCGCTGGCGGCTATGGCTACACCTTC. Translating gives CATLAGGYGYTF.

The genes are TRBV11-2 and TRBJ2-5; D call uncertain. The V gene's germline CDR1 is SGHAT and CDR2 FQNNGV. The V gene lost 1 base and the J gene lost 2 bases, with 5 bases spanning the gap. The CDR3 has 13 residues. The CDR3, as DNA: TGTGCCAGCAGCTTAGGCCAACAAGAGACCCAGTACTTC. Protein product: CASSLGQQETQYF.

CDR3 DNA: TGTGCCAGCTCACAAGGACTAGCGGGCACCGGGGAGCTGTTTTTT. It encodes CASSQGLAGTGELFF. The J gene is TRBJ2-2, the V gene TRBV18; 11 nucleotides agree with TRBD2. Germline values: CDR1 KGHSH, CDR2 LQKENI. Losses at the gene ends were 4 bases for V and 4 bases for J; bases not matched to a gene: 2. The CDR3 extends over 15 amino acids.

V and J are TRBV29-1 and TRBJ1-2; D perhaps matches TRBD1 (5 bases). CDR1 SQVTM and CDR2 ANQGSEA come from the germline V gene. The CDR3 consists of 12 residues. V lost 7 bases and J 4 bases, leaving 13 bases between the germline ends. CDR3 region: CSARDGPYGYTF. The CDR3 coding sequence is TGCAGCGCCCGGGACGGACCCTATGGCTACACCTTC.

The V call is TRBV30, the J call TRBJ2-3, with D unresolved. CDR3 length: 14 amino acids. The V gene lost 2 bases and the J gene lost 2 bases, with 11 bases spanning the gap. CDR1 is GTSNPN, CDR2 SVGIG, per germline (reference sequence). CDR3 in DNA: TGTGCCTGGAGTTACCAAGGGAACACAGATACGCAGTATTTT. Its protein product is CAWSYQGNTDTQYF.

The rearrangement uses TRBV18 and TRBJ1-1, with unresolved D. V was clipped by 9 bases and J by 2 bases, with 13 bases between them. CDR3 length: 13 amino acids. Germline assignment: CDR1 KGHSH and CDR2 LQKENI. The CDR3 sequence is CASCDSLNTEAFF. The CDR3 DNA reads TGTGCCAGTTGTGATTCACTCAACACTGAAGCTTTCTTT.

V and J are TRBV19 and TRBJ2-1; TRBD2 is a possible D gene (6 bases). The CDR3 extends over 14 amino acids. Germline V lookup: CDR1 LNHDA, CDR2 SQIVND (reference sequence). Between the trimmed V and J ends, which lost 3 bases and 7 bases, there was a span of 13 bases. CDR3 region: CASSIRGITNEQFF. The CDR3 DNA reads TGTGCCAGTAGTATTCGGGGGATTACGAATGAGCAGTTCTTC.

The V and J genes are TRBV5-4 and TRBJ1-2; D gene unclear. Looked up from germline, CDR1 is SGHNT and CDR2 is YYREEE (reference sequence). The CDR3 length is 14 residues. V lost 0 bases and J 5 bases, leaving 11 bases between the germline ends. DNA of the CDR3: TGTGCCAGCAGCTTGGATCAAGGGCCTTATGGCTACACCTTC. This gives the protein CASSLDQGPYGYTF.

This clone has just one count. The chain recombines TRBV18 with TRBJ1-6; D unclear. Germline lookup yields CDR1 KGHSH and CDR2 LQKENI. Deletions cut 2 bases from V and 7 bases from J, with 12 bases between. The CDR3 consists of 15 residues. The CDR3 coding sequence is TGTGCCAGCTCACCAGGTGTGGGAAGGAATTCACCCCTCCACTTT. It is translated as CASSPGVGRNSPLHF.

This chain connects TRBV5-4 to TRBJ2-4; D is undetermined. CDR1 and CDR2 from the germline V gene are SGHNT and YYREEE (reference sequence). Between the trimmed V and J ends, which lost 3 bases and 6 bases, there was a span of 16 bases. The CDR3 is 15 amino acids. CDR3 region: CASSSTTFPLNIQYF. The CDR3 coding sequence is TGTGCCAGCAGCTCGACCACCTTTCCCCTAAACATTCAGTACTTC.

The rearrangement joins TRBV5-1 to TRBJ1-4; D gene uncertain. The germline CDR1 and CDR2 sequences are SGHRS and YFSETQ. The CDR3 has 16 residues. V shed 1 base and J shed 0 bases, with 10 bases lying between them. CDR3 nucleotides: TGCGCCAGCAGCTTGATGGGGAGCGCAACTAATGAAAAACTGTTTTTT. Translation gives CASSLMGSATNEKLFF.

The gene calls are TRBV28 and TRBJ2-2, with D unclear. The CDR3 contains 15 residues. Germline CDR1 MDHEN, CDR2 SYDVKM. V was pared by 3 bases and J by 6 bases, with 14 bases between. This CDR3 reads CASSFDNYQAGELFF. In DNA, the CDR3 is TGTGCCAGCAGTTTTGACAACTACCAGGCCGGGGAGCTGTTTTTT.